A single sample is the source of the 31 T cell receptor beta chains below, sequenced in a study of Tregs in tolerant kidney transplant recipients. The table came from immunoSEQ multiplex PCR; TCRdb's copy has only in-frame clones and leaves some out. Of 14,000 to 15,000 clones in the sample, around four fifths are singletons; the top ten hold more than 1.5%. The sequences come from Tregs from blood, collected before the transplant. Every receptor here comes from a human donor who received a combined kidney and bone marrow transplant.

This clone was observed a handful of times. The CDR3 loop reads CASSSGLVGGTGELFF. The CDR3 DNA sequence: TGTGCCAGCAGCTCCGGACTAGTCGGGGGCACCGGGGAGCTGTTTTTT. The chain couples TRBV5-4 to TRBJ2-2; TRBD2 matches 7 bases. The CDR3 covers 16 residues. The V segment lost 3 bases and the J segment 4 bases; nucleotides outside the gene matches: 9. CDR1 is SGHNT, CDR2 YYREEE, per germline (reference sequence).

The chain has TRBV4-1 and TRBJ1-1, with 9 bases that match TRBD1. The CDR3 consists of 14 residues. V lost 1 base to trimming and J lost 10 bases; unmatched junction nucleotides: 7. Germline V lookup: CDR1 MGHRA, CDR2 YSYEKL. This CDR3 is CASSQGPRTGAAFF. The CDR3 nucleotides are TGCGCCAGCAGCCAAGGCCCGAGGACAGGGGCAGCTTTCTTT.

The chain carries TRBV5-4 and TRBJ2-1, with 11 bases identical to TRBD2. CDR3 length equals 17 residues. The ends lost 2 bases at V and 3 bases at J; junction bases unmatched: 7. CDR1 is SGHNT, CDR2 YYREEE, per germline (reference sequence). For the CDR3, the DNA is TGTGCCAGCAGCTTCGGTAGCGGGGGGGCCAACTACAATGAGCAGTTCTTC. Translating gives CASSFGSGGANYNEQFF. Filled out from reference TRBV5-4 and TRBJ2-1, the complete variable domain reads ETGVTQSPTHLIKTRGQQVTLRCSSQSGHNTVSWYQQALGQGPQFIFQYYREEENGRGNFPPRFSGLQFPNYSSELNVNALELDDSALYLCASSFGSGGANYNEQFFGPGTRLTVL.

The chain has TRBV18 and TRBJ2-3, with D maybe TRBD1 (5 bases). V gave up 3 bases and J gave up 4 bases, with 20 bases separating them. This CDR3 has 17 amino acids. Germline CDR1 KGHSH, CDR2 LQKENI. Written as DNA, the CDR3 is TGTGCCAGCTCACCCACCAGGGCGCCCGGCTCACCAGATACGCAGTATTTT. Residues: CASSPTRAPGSPDTQYF.

This clone was counted between two and nine times. The genes are TRBV7-6 and TRBJ1-3; 8 bases are a match to TRBD1. The CDR3 is 17 amino acids. The V segment lost 5 bases and the J segment 0 bases; nucleotides outside the gene matches: 9. The V gene's germline CDR1 is SGHVS and CDR2 FNYEAQ. CDR3 nucleotide sequence: TGTGCCAGCAGCCCCGGGACAGGAGAGGCCTCTGGAAACACCATATATTTT. It yields the protein CASSPGTGEASGNTIYF.

The chain combines TRBV27 with TRBJ1-5; tentatively, D is TRBD1 (5 bases). Germline V CDR1 and CDR2: MNHEY, SMNVEV (reference sequence). Between the trimmed V and J ends, which lost 3 bases and 6 bases, there was a span of 15 bases. CDR3 length: 15 residues. The CDR3 DNA reads as TGTGCCAGCAGTTTTCGGTGGGGCGTGCGTCAGCCCCAGCATTTT. Residues: CASSFRWGVRQPQHF.

This chain connects TRBV2 to TRBJ1-2; possibly TRBD1 for D (6 bases). Germline-derived CDR1 and CDR2 are SNHLY and FYNNEI. V lost 6 bases to trimming and J lost 6 bases, with 20 bases between them. There are 15 residues in the CDR3. DNA for the CDR3: TGTGCCAGCAGAAAAAAATCCTCAGGGGTTAATGGCTACACCTTC. Protein product: CASRKKSSGVNGYTF. The full variable domain, its missing parts supplied by reference TRBV2 and TRBJ1-2, is EPEVTQTPSHQVTQMGQEVILRCVPISNHLYFYWYRQILGQKVEFLVSFYNNEISEKSEIFDDQFSVERPDGSNFTLKIRSTKLEDSAMYFCASRKKSSGVNGYTFGSGTRLTVV.

This chain links TRBV5-6 with TRBJ2-7; 7 positions match TRBD1. The CDR3 extends over 16 amino acids. J gave up 3 bases and V 4 bases, and 13 bases lay outside the gene matches. Germline-derived CDR1 and CDR2 are SGHDT and YYEEEE. Here the CDR3 reads CASSPRQGIPLYEQYF. The CDR3 DNA reads as TGTGCCAGCAGCCCTAGACAGGGCATCCCCCTCTACGAGCAGTACTTC. Based on the CDR3 plus reference TRBV5-6 and TRBJ2-7, the full variable domain is DAGVTQSPTHLIKTRGQQVTLRCSPKSGHDTVSWYQQALGQGPQFIFQYYEEEERQRGNFPDRFSGHQFPNYSSELNVNALLLGDSALYLCASSPRQGIPLYEQYFGPGTRLTVT.

The chain carries TRBV6-6 and TRBJ2-7, with D possibly TRBD2 on 6 matching bases. Germline V gene lookup returns CDR1 MNHNY and CDR2 SVGAGI (reference sequence). Deletions cut 2 bases from V and 3 bases from J, with 11 bases between. This CDR3 has 14 residues. CDR3 in amino acids: CASSYEGGYYEQYF. The CDR3 region has the DNA TGTGCCAGCAGTTACGAAGGAGGGTACTACGAGCAGTACTTC.

The rearrangement uses TRBV9 and TRBJ1-3; possibly TRBD1 for D (6 bases). The ends were cut back, 0 bases at V and 3 bases at J, with 7 bases in the middle. Germline CDR1 reads SGDLS; CDR2 reads YYNGEE. The CDR3 runs 14 residues. CDR3 nucleotides: TGTGCCAGCAGCGTAGCGGGACATGGAAACACCATATATTTT. Protein: CASSVAGHGNTIYF. The variable domain in full, with the rest retrieved from reference TRBV9 and TRBJ1-3, is DSGVTQTPKHLITATGQRVTLRCSPRSGDLSVYWYQQSLDQGLQFLIQYYNGEERAKGNILERFSAQQFPDLHSELNLSSLELGDSALYFCASSVAGHGNTIYFGEGSWLTVV.

This clone was counted a single time. V gene TRBV7-2 combines with J gene TRBJ2-7; 11 nucleotides agree with TRBD2. V gave up 3 bases and J gave up 3 bases; unmatched junction bases: 10. Germline CDR1 is SGHTA and CDR2 is FQGNSA. The CDR3 has 17 amino acids. This chain's CDR3 is CASSFGFRLAGRYEQYF. For the CDR3, the DNA is TGTGCCAGCAGCTTCGGGTTCCGACTAGCGGGACGCTACGAGCAGTACTTC.

This chain links TRBV2 with TRBJ1-1; D might be TRBD1 (5 bases). Trimming removed 3 bases at V and 0 bases at J, with 8 bases between. The CDR3 contains 14 residues. From germline, CDR1 is SNHLY and CDR2 FYNNEI. This chain's CDR3 is CASSEGGMNTEAFF. The CDR3 bases are TGTGCCAGCAGTGAGGGGGGGATGAACACTGAAGCTTTCTTT.

Only one count was recorded for this clone. V is TRBV28 and J is TRBJ2-7; TRBD1 matches at 7 bases. Germline V CDR1 and CDR2: MDHEN, SYDVKM. V was clipped by 1 base and J by 5 bases; unmatched bases: 5. The length of the CDR3 is 14 residues. CDR3 coding DNA: TGTGCCAGCAGTTTATCAGACAGGGTGCACGAGCAGTACTTC. Protein: CASSLSDRVHEQYF.

V gene TRBV7-2 combines with J gene TRBJ2-1; the match to TRBD2 covers 11 bases. Looked up from germline, CDR1 is SGHTA and CDR2 is FQGNSA. Trimming removed 6 bases from V and 6 bases from J; junction bases left unmatched: 1. This CDR3 comprises 13 residues. In DNA form, the CDR3 reads TGTGCCAGCAGACTAGCGGGGGTCAATGAGCAGTTCTTC. As protein: CASRLAGVNEQFF.

V usage is TRBV2 and J usage is TRBJ2-3; TRBD2 matches 9 bases. This CDR3 contains 16 residues. V lost 3 bases and J lost 1; bases outside the gene matches: 5. Germline CDR1 SNHLY, CDR2 FYNNEI. CDR3 sequence reads: CASSDLSSGGTDTQYF. The DNA for the CDR3 is TGTGCCAGCAGTGATTTGTCTAGCGGGGGCACAGATACGCAGTATTTT. The full variable domain, rest sourced from reference TRBV2 and TRBJ2-3, is EPEVTQTPSHQVTQMGQEVILRCVPISNHLYFYWYRQILGQKVEFLVSFYNNEISEKSEIFDDQFSVERPDGSNFTLKIRSTKLEDSAMYFCASSDLSSGGTDTQYFGPGTRLTVL.

This chain links TRBV7-8 with TRBJ2-7, with D possibly being TRBD1 (7 bases). V was pared by 0 bases and J by 2 bases, with 29 bases between. The V gene's germline CDR1 is SGHVS and CDR2 FQNEAQ. The CDR3 spans 21 residues. CDR3 loop: CASSLARLYTGDRLVPYEQYF. The CDR3 DNA reads TGTGCCAGCAGCTTAGCCCGATTATACACGGGGGACAGACTGGTCCCCTACGAGCAGTACTTC.

This clone was observed a single time. The chain joins TRBV6-5 to TRBJ1-2; 7 nucleotides line up with TRBD1. This CDR3 has 13 amino acids. The germline V gene has CDR1 MNHEY and CDR2 SVGAGI. V lost 6 bases to trimming and J lost 5 bases; unmatched junction nucleotides: 6. The DNA for the CDR3 is TGTGCCAGCAGATTACAGGGGTCTTATGGCTACACCTTC. Translation gives CASRLQGSYGYTF.

The gene calls are TRBV15 and TRBJ2-7; TRBD1 might be the D (5 bases). The germline V and J ends were trimmed by 3 bases and 1 base, with 7 bases remaining between them. This CDR3 region has 13 residues. The germline V gene encodes CDR1 LNHNV and CDR2 YYDKDF (reference sequence). The CDR3 sequence is CATSRDTSYEQYF. The CDR3, as DNA: TGTGCCACCAGCAGGGACACGTCCTACGAGCAGTACTTC.

This chain links TRBV19 with TRBJ2-7; 8 bases line up with TRBD1. With 4 bases clipped from V and 3 bases from J, the junction kept 5 bases outside the gene matches. The CDR3 length is 14 residues. The V gene's germline CDR1 is LNHDA and CDR2 SQIVND (reference sequence). CDR3 region: CASSKGQANYEQYF. The CDR3 bases are TGTGCCAGTAGTAAGGGACAGGCTAACTACGAGCAGTACTTC.

This clone occurred once. The V call is TRBV5-1, the J call TRBJ2-1, with 8 bases that match TRBD1. The CDR3 contains 15 residues. With V trimmed by 3 bases and J by 5 bases, 7 bases remained unmatched. Germline values: CDR1 SGHRS, CDR2 YFSETQ. CDR3 loop: CASSSGDRFNNEQFF. CDR3 sequence (DNA): TGCGCCAGCAGCTCGGGGGACAGGTTTAACAATGAGCAGTTCTTC.

The rearrangement joins TRBV27 to TRBJ1-4; D might be TRBD1 (6 bases). Deletions cut 6 bases from V and 0 bases from J, with 26 bases between. Germline lookup yields CDR1 MNHEY and CDR2 SMNVEV (reference sequence). This CDR3 is built from 20 residues. CDR3: CASSQKFLNRETATNEKLFF. The CDR3, as DNA: TGTGCCAGCAGCCAAAAATTTTTAAACAGGGAAACTGCAACTAATGAAAAACTGTTTTTT.

The chain joins TRBV5-8 to TRBJ1-2; TRBD1 agrees at 8 bases. Germline V gene lookup returns CDR1 SGHTS and CDR2 YDEGEE. CDR3 length: 12 residues. V gave up 4 bases and J gave up 8 bases; unmatched junction bases: 4. In nucleotides, the CDR3 is TGTGCCAGCAGCCACAGGGGGGGCGGCTACACCTTC. This encodes CASSHRGGGYTF.

This clone came up a few times. V gene TRBV5-1 combines with J gene TRBJ1-2; D possibly corresponds to TRBD1 (5 bases). Germline V gives CDR1 SGHRS, CDR2 YFSETQ. CDR3 length equals 14 residues. The V gene lost 5 bases and the J gene lost 2 bases, with 13 bases spanning the gap. The CDR3 is CASSRTQGNYGYTF. DNA for the CDR3: TGCGCCAGCAGTCGAACGCAGGGAAACTATGGCTACACCTTC.

The V and J genes are TRBV7-9 and TRBJ2-7; 7 bases fit TRBD1. Germline V gene data show CDR1 as SEHNR and CDR2 as FQNEAQ (reference sequence). V gave up 4 bases and J gave up 4 bases; unmatched junction bases: 16. This CDR3 comprises 17 residues. CDR3 coding DNA: TGTGCCAGCAGCTCTATTAAGACAGGGAAAAGTGTATACGAGCAGTACTTC. Its translation is CASSSIKTGKSVYEQYF.

The CDR3: CASSFGGTGYGYTF. Written as DNA, the CDR3 is TGCGCCAGCAGCTTCGGCGGGACGGGCTATGGCTACACCTTC. This chain links TRBV5-1 with TRBJ1-2, with TRBD1 as a possible D gene (5 bases). V was trimmed by 2 bases and J by 4 bases, leaving 12 bases between them. The CDR3 loop spans 14 amino acids. Per the germline V gene, CDR1 is SGHRS and CDR2 is YFSETQ. Combining the CDR3 with reference TRBV5-1 and TRBJ1-2 gives the whole variable domain KAGVTQTPRYLIKTRGQQVTLSCSPISGHRSVSWYQQTPGQGLQFLFEYFSETQRNKGNFPGRFSGRQFSNSRSEMNVSTLELGDSALYLCASSFGGTGYGYTFGSGTRLTVV.

This clone was observed once. J is TRBJ2-3 and V is TRBV2, with TRBD2 as a possible D gene (6 bases). The germline V gene encodes CDR1 SNHLY and CDR2 FYNNEI. This CDR3 has 14 amino acids. Deletions cut 7 bases from V and 6 bases from J, with 17 bases between. CDR3 nucleotides: TGTGCCAGCACCAACCCTAGGAGGGCGGATACGCAGTATTTT. Its translation: CASTNPRRADTQYF.

The chain carries TRBV7-2 and TRBJ1-1; TRBD1 matches 8 bases. Germline values: CDR1 SGHTA, CDR2 FQGNSA. V gave up 4 bases and J gave up 0 bases; unmatched junction bases: 1. CDR3 length equals 14 residues. In DNA form, the CDR3 reads TGTGCCAGCAGCTCGGACAGGGTGAACACTGAAGCTTTCTTT. It specifies CASSSDRVNTEAFF.

This chain connects TRBV2 to TRBJ2-3; 7 bases match TRBD2. Germline-derived CDR1 and CDR2 are SNHLY and FYNNEI. V dropped 5 bases and J dropped 1; count of bases not matched to a gene: 9. The CDR3 totals 16 residues. CDR3 sequence (DNA): TGTGCCAGCAGTATCCTGGGCCTAGCGGGCACAGATACGCAGTATTTT. This gives the protein CASSILGLAGTDTQYF.

V gene TRBV18 combines with J gene TRBJ1-5; D may be TRBD1 (5 bases). The CDR3 runs to 14 residues. The V end was cut by 1 base, the J end by 5 bases, with 9 bases between. CDR1 KGHSH and CDR2 LQKENI come from the germline V gene. This CDR3 reads CASSPLAQDQPQHF. Written as DNA, the CDR3 is TGTGCCAGCTCACCACTTGCACAGGATCAGCCCCAGCATTTT. The full variable domain, its missing parts supplied by reference TRBV18 and TRBJ1-5, is NAGVMQNPRHLVRRRGQEARLRCSPMKGHSHVYWYRQLPEEGLKFMVYLQKENIIDESGMPKERFSAEFPKEGPSILRIQQVVRGDSAAYFCASSPLAQDQPQHFGDGTRLSIL.

The V and J genes are TRBV7-2 and TRBJ1-2; D possibly corresponds to TRBD1 (6 bases). Germline V CDR1 and CDR2: SGHTA, FQGNSA. Deletions cut 5 bases from V and 3 bases from J, with 13 bases between. The CDR3 contains 14 residues. For the CDR3, the DNA is TGTGCCAGCAGCCCCAGACAGGCCTACTATGGCTACACCTTC. Its translation: CASSPRQAYYGYTF. Together with reference TRBV7-2 and TRBJ1-2, the CDR3 gives the full variable domain: GAGVSQSPSNKVTEKGKDVELRCDPISGHTALYWYRQSLGQGLEFLIYFQGNSAPDKSGLPSDRFSAERTGGSVSTLTIQRTQQEDSAVYLCASSPRQAYYGYTFGSGTRLTVV.

This rearrangement joins TRBV29-1 to TRBJ2-3; weak D call: TRBD1 (5 bases). CDR3 length equals 14 residues. Trimming left V 4 bases short and J 2 bases short, with 13 bases between. From germline, CDR1 is SQVTM and CDR2 ANQGSEA. As DNA, the CDR3 is TGCAGCGTTGGAAGGCAGGGAACCACAGATACGCAGTATTTT. Translating gives CSVGRQGTTDTQYF.